Presented here are 26 T cell receptor beta chains from one specimen sequenced in a study of blood T cells in healthy people across ages. Combining a sample-barcoded 5' primer with a J-beta primer mix, a second PCR ran for roughly 7 to 12 cycles. TCRdb reanalysed the 5' RACE reads using MiXCR and keeps one entry per CDR3 protein. The profile shows about 1,500,000 distinct CDR3 sequences, around two fifths of them singletons. Source material: blood. Source of these receptors: a woman younger than 35 in good health.

The chain recombines TRBV12-3 or TRBV12-4 with TRBJ2-7; 7 nucleotides agree with TRBD1. V was clipped by 6 bases and J by 2 bases; unmatched bases: 10. The CDR3 contains 15 residues. For the CDR3, the DNA is TGTGCCAGCAGCCTGGCCGGGACAGCTACCTACGAGCAGTACTTC. Translation: CASSLAGTATYEQYF.

At least ten counts were recorded for this clonotype. The chain combines TRBV10-3 with TRBJ2-1; 7 bases are shared with TRBD2. V shed 7 bases and J 0 bases; nucleotides not matched to a gene: 3. This CDR3 has 14 residues. Germline assignment: CDR1 ENHRY and CDR2 SYGVKD. CDR3 bases: TGTGCCATCACGCTAGCGGCCTCCTACAATGAGCAGTTCTTC. It encodes CAITLAASYNEQFF.

This sequence joins TRBV27 and TRBJ2-3, with D possibly being TRBD1 or TRBD2 (5 bases each). The germline V gene encodes CDR1 MNHEY and CDR2 SMNVEV (reference sequence). V was pared by 9 bases and J by 0 bases, with 16 bases between. The CDR3 spans 15 residues. CDR3 DNA: TGTGCCAGTCAGATCCGGGACCGTAGCACAGATACGCAGTATTTT. Its protein is CASQIRDRSTDTQYF.

This chain uses TRBV4-1 with TRBJ1-1; a weak D match, TRBD1 (5 bases). The CDR3 is made up of 16 amino acids. Germline V gene lookup returns CDR1 MGHRA and CDR2 YSYEKL. Trimming stripped 4 bases from V and 8 bases from J, with 23 bases between. As DNA, the CDR3 is TGCGCCAGCAGCCGCCTACTCCAGGGTGAGAAGGGGGAAGCTTTCTTT. It is translated as CASSRLLQGEKGEAFF.

This clonotype was found a few times. This chain links TRBV7-2 with TRBJ2-7; 11 bases map to TRBD2. The germline gives CDR1 SGHTA, CDR2 FQGNSA. V shed 6 bases, J shed 6 bases, and the junction held 4 bases outside the gene matches. The CDR3 is made up of 13 amino acids. The CDR3 sequence is CASRSGTSGEQYF. The CDR3 DNA reads as TGTGCCAGCAGATCCGGGACTAGCGGCGAGCAGTACTTC.

The chain links TRBV6-1 to TRBJ2-1; D is unresolved. Germline V gene lookup returns CDR1 MNHNS and CDR2 SASEGT. CDR3 length equals 8 residues. The CDR3 nucleotides read TGTGCGCATGGGGAGCAGTTCTTC. It specifies CAHGEQFF.

The chain recombines TRBV27 with TRBJ1-5; 11 bases line up with TRBD1. This CDR3 region has 19 residues. V trimming: 1 base; J trimming: 0 bases; junction bases outside the gene matches: 8. Germline values: CDR1 MNHEY, CDR2 SMNVEV (reference sequence). The CDR3 sequence: CASSLFGDRGDSSNQPQHF. DNA of the CDR3: TGTGCCAGCAGTTTATTTGGGGACAGGGGGGACAGTAGCAATCAGCCCCAGCATTTT.

Only one count was recorded for this clonotype. CDR3 in amino acids: CSARAGTSALSSYNEQFF. CDR3 coding DNA: TGCAGTGCTAGAGCCGGGACTAGCGCCTTGAGCTCCTACAATGAGCAGTTCTTC. The chain joins TRBV20-1 to TRBJ2-1, with TRBD2 identical over 10 bases. The V segment lost 1 base and the J segment 0 bases; nucleotides outside the gene matches: 9. This CDR3 has 18 residues. Germline CDR1 DFQATT, CDR2 SNEGSKA (reference sequence).

The chain is built from TRBV4-1 and TRBJ2-7; D tentatively reads TRBD1 or TRBD2 (5 bases each). The V gene lost 1 base and the J gene lost 7 bases, with 20 bases spanning the gap. Germline lookup yields CDR1 MGHRA and CDR2 YSYEKL. This CDR3 is built from 16 residues. The CDR3 nucleotides are TGCGCCAGCAGCCAAGGGGTGGGACGGACCCTCTATGAGCAGTACTTC. Translated: CASSQGVGRTLYEQYF.

The chain links TRBV4-2 to TRBJ2-5, with 7 nucleotides matching TRBD1. The V gene end was trimmed by 4 bases and the J gene end by 3 bases; junction bases not matched to a gene: 8. The germline V gene encodes CDR1 LGHNA and CDR2 YNFKEQ. This CDR3 region has 15 residues. Here the CDR3 reads CASSPHVGTEETQYF. The DNA of the CDR3 is TGTGCCAGCAGCCCACATGTCGGGACAGAAGAGACCCAGTACTTC.

About this clonotype: The junction differs from germline at one of its ends, possibly a read error. The J gene is TRBJ2-4, the V gene TRBV25-1; 7 bases agree with TRBD1. Germline V lookup: CDR1 MGHDK, CDR2 SYGVNS. The CDR3 has 14 residues. The CDR3 sequence: CASSEAPTGSIRYF. The CDR3 DNA reads as TGTGCCAGCAGTGAGGCCCCGACAGGGAGTATTCGGTACTTC.

This clonotype was detected a few times. The V and J genes are TRBV20-1 and TRBJ1-5, with D tentatively TRBD1 (5 bases). Germline loops: CDR1 DFQATT, CDR2 SNEGSKA (reference sequence). Trimming cost V 7 bases and J 1 base, with 14 bases left between them. This CDR3 has 14 amino acids. The CDR3 here is CSGSQGDSNQPQHF. Written as DNA, the CDR3 is TGCAGTGGATCCCAGGGAGACAGCAATCAGCCCCAGCATTTT.

This chain connects TRBV6-1 to TRBJ1-5, with a possible D match to TRBD1 (5 bases). The CDR3 extends over 15 amino acids. Germline-derived CDR1 and CDR2 are MNHNS and SASEGT. V was shortened by 1 base and J by 7 bases, with 14 bases between the two germline ends. The CDR3 loop reads CASSEDGGGHQPQHF. CDR3 coding DNA: TGTGCCAGCAGTGAAGATGGCGGGGGTCACCAGCCCCAGCATTTT.

This rearrangement joins TRBV20-1 to TRBJ2-3; TRBD1 might be the D (6 bases). V was trimmed by 1 base and J by 2 bases, leaving 13 bases between them. The CDR3 covers 15 residues. Looked up from germline, CDR1 is DFQATT and CDR2 is SNEGSKA (reference sequence). The CDR3 DNA follows: TGCAGTGCTAGAGTCCCCGGACAGCTCACAGATACGCAGTATTTT. Translation gives CSARVPGQLTDTQYF.

This clonotype was recorded a few times. This chain connects TRBV14 to TRBJ2-1, with TRBD2 matching 10 bases. V trimming: 8 bases; J trimming: 2 bases; junction bases outside the gene matches: 3. The CDR3 length is 14 residues. CDR1 is SGHDN, CDR2 FVKESK, per germline. CDR3: CASQSGGAYNEQFF. CDR3 coding DNA: TGTGCCAGCCAAAGCGGGGGGGCCTACAATGAGCAGTTCTTC.

This chain uses TRBV25-1 with TRBJ2-6; 9 nucleotides align to TRBD1. V lost 2 bases to trimming and J lost 4 bases; unmatched junction nucleotides: 9. The CDR3 runs to 18 residues. The germline V gene has CDR1 MGHDK and CDR2 SYGVNS. Written as DNA, the CDR3 is TGTGCCAGCAGTGAAAGGGAACAGGGGGCGCTCGGGGCCAACGTCCTGACTTTC. Translation gives CASSEREQGALGANVLTF. The variable domain in full, completed from reference TRBV25-1 and TRBJ2-6, reads EADIYQTPRYLVIGTGKKITLECSQTMGHDKMYWYQQDPGMELHLIHYSYGVNSTEKGDLSSESTVSRIRTEHFPLTLESARPSHTSQYLCASSEREQGALGANVLTFGAGSRLTVL.

J is TRBJ1-2 and V is TRBV6-6; 9 bases map to TRBD1. Germline loops: CDR1 MNHNY, CDR2 SVGAGI (reference sequence). V trimming: 7 bases; J trimming: 5 bases; junction bases outside the gene matches: 5. This CDR3 spans 13 amino acids. CDR3 amino acids: CASKRDREYGYTF. CDR3 sequence (DNA): TGTGCCAGCAAACGGGACAGGGAGTATGGCTACACCTTC.

The rearrangement joins TRBV7-2 to TRBJ2-5, with TRBD1 as a possible D gene (7 bases). Germline V gene sequence: CDR1 SGHTA, CDR2 FQGNSA. There are 14 residues in the CDR3. Trimming cost V 1 base and J 5 bases, with 11 bases left between them. The CDR3 region has the DNA TGTGCCAGCAGCTTAGACGCAGGGGGGGAGACCCAGTACTTC. It is translated as CASSLDAGGETQYF.

The rearrangement uses TRBV3-1 and TRBJ2-7, with TRBD2 identical over 10 bases. Germline values: CDR1 LGHDT, CDR2 YNNKEL (reference sequence). V trimming: 1 base; J trimming: 4 bases; junction bases outside the gene matches: 7. The CDR3 extends over 16 amino acids. CDR3 DNA sequence: TGTGCCAGCAGCCAAGGACCTAGCGGGAGTTTATACGAGCAGTACTTC. It codes for CASSQGPSGSLYEQYF.

V is TRBV5-1 and J is TRBJ2-7, with 13 bases identical to TRBD2. The ends lost 0 bases at V and 0 bases at J; junction bases unmatched: 6. Germline V gene lookup returns CDR1 SGHRS and CDR2 YFSETQ. This CDR3 is 18 amino acids long. CDR3 in DNA: TGCGCCAGCAGCTTGGCCGGGACTAGCGGGATGAGCTCCTACGAGCAGTACTTC. Amino acid sequence: CASSLAGTSGMSSYEQYF.

This clonotype was observed a handful of times. The CDR3 DNA is TGTGCCACCAGTGACTACAGCGGGGCATACAATGAGCAGTACTTC. Translated, it gives CATSDYSGAYNEQYF. This chain joins TRBV24-1 and TRBJ2-1; 7 nucleotides line up with TRBD2. The DNA matches TRBJ2-7 better at its end, which makes the J call doubtful. Germline CDR1 KGHDR, CDR2 SFDVKD. This CDR3 region has 15 residues.

This chain uses TRBV11-3 with TRBJ2-7; 10 nucleotides align to TRBD1. With 6 bases clipped from V and 5 bases from J, the junction kept 7 bases outside the gene matches. The germline V gene encodes CDR1 SGHNT and CDR2 YENEEA. The CDR3 is 14 amino acids. The CDR3 sequence: CASSLDRGSHEQYF. In nucleotides, the CDR3 is TGTGCCAGCAGTCTGGACAGGGGGTCCCACGAGCAGTACTTC.

The V call is TRBV12-3 or TRBV12-4, the J call TRBJ1-2, with 7 bases identical to TRBD1. This CDR3 contains 16 residues. With V trimmed by 1 base and J by 7 bases, 12 bases remained unmatched. CDR3 sequence reads: CASSLGKTGPRGGYTF. The CDR3 DNA reads TGTGCCAGCAGTTTAGGGAAGACAGGGCCCCGGGGTGGCTACACCTTC.

The rearrangement uses TRBV6-1 and TRBJ1-2, with D possibly matching TRBD1 (5 bases). V was clipped by 6 bases and J by 7 bases, with 15 bases between them. This CDR3 contains 13 residues. Per the germline V gene, CDR1 is MNHNS and CDR2 is SASEGT. The CDR3 spells CASSGEVRAGYTF. CDR3 DNA: TGTGCCAGCAGCGGGGAGGTCAGGGCTGGCTACACCTTC.

The chain couples TRBV6-6 to TRBJ1-3, with D possibly matching TRBD1 (5 bases). V lost 6 bases, J lost 11 bases, and 17 bases lay in between. CDR1 is MNHNY, CDR2 SVGAGI, per germline (reference sequence). The CDR3 is 13 amino acids. The CDR3 spells CASRRGFEDPIYF. For the CDR3, the DNA is TGTGCCAGCAGGCGGGGGTTTGAGGATCCCATATATTTT.

The chain combines TRBV11-2 with TRBJ2-5; D gene ambiguous. Trimming removed 8 bases from V and 2 bases from J, with 21 bases in between. The CDR3 has 16 amino acids. Germline V CDR1 and CDR2: SGHAT, FQNNGV. CDR3 coding DNA: TGTGCCAGCCCTTCCCCGCGACGGACCGAACAAGAGACCCAGTACTTC. Protein: CASPSPRRTEQETQYF.